Sequencing of this TCR beta chain was carried out in a study of graft-versus-host responses after intestinal transplantation (dated by TCRdb to about 2021). About the investigation overall: The transplants that recipients received were multivisceral, liver-intestinal, or isolated intestinal. Anti-thymocyte globulin induction was given to all recipients, followed by maintenance tacrolimus and steroids for approximately 3 years. Graft-versus-host and host-versus-graft alloreactive T cell clones were tracked in the graft, circulation and bone marrow after intestinal transplantation using bulk TCR-beta CDR3 sequencing. Alloreactive clones were identified by sequencing pre-transplant mixed lymphocyte reaction products and comparing these products with unstimulated pre-transplant donor and recipient T cells. A cohort of more than 20 intestinal transplant recipients, including one retransplant, was enrolled, and a few patients lacking pretransplant specimens were excluded. A peak of at least 4% donor T cells among recipient peripheral blood mononuclear cells was the definition used for donor T cell macrochimerism. Rather than being sequenced by the commercial service, samples from a few later patients were sequenced in-house on an Illumina MiSeq and processed with MiXCR. Findings and caveats that apply to the study as a whole: Early after transplant, peak levels of circulating GvH clones were found to be associated with declines in HvG clones. Conclusions were limited by the relatively low number and heterogeneity of intestinal transplant patients. Patients with donor T cell macrochimerism had high GvH to HvG T cell clonal ratios in their allografts. GvH clones were detected in recipient bone marrow, and some appeared earlier in ileal mucosa or blood, consistent with an intestinal mucosal origin.

Comment on this clone: Its antigen has not been determined. There are no base qualities to consult, and no much larger clone falls within one base.

Receptor libraries were prepared by the immunoSEQ multiplex PCR assay. For most patients, genomic DNA was isolated with the Qiagen DNeasy Blood and Tissue Kit and shipped frozen to Adaptive Biotechnologies for TCR sequencing. High-throughput TCR-beta CDR3 sequencing of genomic DNA from most patients was performed by Adaptive Biotechnologies. Under the source paper's analysis protocol: TCR sequencing data for approximately 19 patients were retrieved from Adaptive's ImmunoSEQ software; a few other patients were processed with MiXCR and VDJtools. To correct CD4 versus CD8 sorting errors, sequences present in both subsets at a frequency ratio below 5:1 were removed. CDR3 nucleotide sequences shared by donor and recipient were removed because the origin of these sequences could not be assigned. At least 2-fold expansion over unstimulated cells and a minimum CFSE-low frequency of 0.002% (template counts) or 0.001% (read counts) were required for clones to be classified as alloreactive. A clone was considered mappable if detected in the sequenced pre-transplant spleen, lymph node, or MLR CFSE-low populations of the donor or recipient. Cumulative frequency of alloreactive clones was calculated as a percentage of all sequences weighted by copy number. TCRdb took over this immuneACCESS table, retaining in-frame rearrangements with V and J assigned. Such tables are incomplete; in checked studies, under half of the missing clones stem from an unresolved V gene, and the remainder is unexplained. D and trimming were read from the DNA, whereas the V and J calls and clone size are those reported in that table. In this sample the table shows just under 50,000 clones, approximately 88% of which occur a single time. The ten largest account for less than 0.55% of the sample.

From its cysteine to its phenylalanine, the CDR3 spans 15 amino acids. Only the CDR3 portion is preserved as DNA: 45 bases, with reading frame beginning at the first base. V is reduced by 0 bases and J by 0 bases, leaving a spacing of 10 bases between them. Based on the germline V gene (reference sequence), the CDR1 and CDR2 sequences are GTSNPN and SVGIG. The time point label for this specimen denotes: cells obtained before transplantation from donor or recipient. CD3+CD4+ and CD3+CD8+ populations were FACS-sorted from unstimulated pre-transplant donor and recipient cells taken from spleen or lymph nodes.

This TCR was recovered from a human donor who was the organ donor for an intestinal transplant. The sequence is built from TRBV30 and TRBJ2-3, and perhaps TRBD1 as D gene, on 5 matching bases. This specimen consisted of unstimulated CD4+ T cells sorted from spleen or lymph node cells, obtained before transplant. The DNA is as follows: TGTGCCTGGAGTGTAGGGGCAGGTAGCACAGATACGCAGTATTTT. The encoded protein is CAWSVGAGSTDTQYF.